Sequencing of this T cell receptor beta chain was carried out in a study of CD8 T cells in Susac syndrome. The patients serving as multiple sclerosis controls were treatment-naive. They had stable or active relapsing-remitting disease and fulfilled revised McDonald criteria. The ends were cut back, 3 bases at V and 6 bases at J, with 12 bases in the middle. This CDR3 comprises 14 residues. CDR1 is LGHDT and CDR2 is YNNKEL in the germline V gene (reference sequence). The study, taken as a whole, reports: Regarding the TCR sequencing and HLA analysis, the study admitted that a relatively small number of individuals were involved.

A single count supports this clonotype. Its antigen remains unidentified. Reverse transcription of about 0.45 to 1 ug RNA was carried out with random hexamers. The CDR3 of TCR beta was amplified by immunoSEQ multiplex PCR across 54 Vbeta and 13 Jbeta. TCRdb reanalysed the immunoSEQ multiplex PCR reads using MiXCR and keeps one entry per CDR3 protein. This table has some 400,000 distinct CDR3 sequences, more than 80% appearing once. The sequencing sample was made of CD8+ T cells from PBMCs. The TCR was taken from a human donor with multiple sclerosis. The gene calls are TRBV3-1 and TRBJ1-5; tentatively, D is TRBD1 (5 bases). CDR3 sequence reads: CASSQGWGGQPQHF. The DNA for the CDR3 is TGTGCCAGCAGCCAGGGTTGGGGGGGTCAGCCCCAGCATTTT.